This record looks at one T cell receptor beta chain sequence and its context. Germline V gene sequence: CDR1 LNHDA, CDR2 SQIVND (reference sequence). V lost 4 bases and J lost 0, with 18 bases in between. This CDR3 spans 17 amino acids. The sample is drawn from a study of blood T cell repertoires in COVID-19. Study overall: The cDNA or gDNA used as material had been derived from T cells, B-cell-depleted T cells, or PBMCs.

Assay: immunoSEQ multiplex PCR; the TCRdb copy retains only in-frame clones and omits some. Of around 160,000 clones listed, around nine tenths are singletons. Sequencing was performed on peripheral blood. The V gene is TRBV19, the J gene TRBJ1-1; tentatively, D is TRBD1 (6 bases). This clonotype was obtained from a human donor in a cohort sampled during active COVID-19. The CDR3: CASSKGGRLYMNTEAFF. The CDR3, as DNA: TGTGCCAGTAGTAAGGGGGGGAGACTATATATGAACACTGAAGCTTTCTTT.